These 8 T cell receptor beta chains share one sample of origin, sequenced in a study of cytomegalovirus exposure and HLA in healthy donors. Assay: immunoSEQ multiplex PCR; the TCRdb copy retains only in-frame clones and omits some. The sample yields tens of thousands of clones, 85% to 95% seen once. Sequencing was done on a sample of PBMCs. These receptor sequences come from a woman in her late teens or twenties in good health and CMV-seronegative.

This CDR3 is CSAQGETQYF. The CDR3 DNA sequence: TGCAGTGCCCAGGGTGAGACCCAGTACTTC. This chain joins TRBV20-1 and TRBJ2-5; TRBD1 is a possible D gene (5 bases). The CDR3 is 10 residues long. Germline loops: CDR1 DFQATT, CDR2 SNEGSKA (reference sequence). V lost 6 bases, J lost 5 bases, and 7 bases lay in between.

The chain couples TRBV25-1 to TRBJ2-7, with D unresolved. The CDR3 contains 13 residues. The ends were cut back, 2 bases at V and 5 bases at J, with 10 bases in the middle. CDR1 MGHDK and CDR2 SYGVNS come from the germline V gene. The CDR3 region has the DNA TGTGCCAGCAGTGAAAGCTGGGCCCACGAGCAGTACTTC. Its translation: CASSESWAHEQYF.

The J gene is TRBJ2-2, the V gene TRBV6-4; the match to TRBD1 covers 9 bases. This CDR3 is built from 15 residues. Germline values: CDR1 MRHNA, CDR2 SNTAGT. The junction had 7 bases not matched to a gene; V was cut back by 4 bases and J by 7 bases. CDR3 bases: TGTGCCAGCAGTGTCTACGGACAGGGGAACGGGGAGCTGTTTTTT. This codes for CASSVYGQGNGELFF.

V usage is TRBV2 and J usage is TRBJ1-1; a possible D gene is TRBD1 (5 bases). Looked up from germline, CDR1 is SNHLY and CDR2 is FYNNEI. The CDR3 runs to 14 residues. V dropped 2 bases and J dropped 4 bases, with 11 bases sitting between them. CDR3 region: CASSELLGGTEAFF. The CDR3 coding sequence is TGTGCCAGCAGTGAATTATTGGGGGGCACTGAAGCTTTCTTT. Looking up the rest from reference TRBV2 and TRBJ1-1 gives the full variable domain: EPEVTQTPSHQVTQMGQEVILRCVPISNHLYFYWYRQILGQKVEFLVSFYNNEISEKSEIFDDQFSVERPDGSNFTLKIRSTKLEDSAMYFCASSELLGGTEAFFGQGTRLTVV.

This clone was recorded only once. This chain's CDR3 is CASSSRTSRSTDTQYF. In nucleotides, the CDR3 is TGTGCCAGCAGCTCCCGGACTAGCCGGAGCACAGATACGCAGTATTTT. V and J are TRBV7-8 and TRBJ2-3; 8 nucleotides match TRBD2. The germline gives CDR1 SGHVS, CDR2 FQNEAQ. The CDR3 is made up of 16 amino acids. V shed 4 bases and J 0 bases; nucleotides not matched to a gene: 6.

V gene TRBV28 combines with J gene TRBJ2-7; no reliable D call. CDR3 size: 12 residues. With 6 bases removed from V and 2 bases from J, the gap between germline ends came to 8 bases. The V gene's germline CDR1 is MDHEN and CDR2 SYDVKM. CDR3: CASRPDTYEQYF. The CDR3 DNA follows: TGTGCCAGCAGACCCGACACCTACGAGCAGTACTTC.

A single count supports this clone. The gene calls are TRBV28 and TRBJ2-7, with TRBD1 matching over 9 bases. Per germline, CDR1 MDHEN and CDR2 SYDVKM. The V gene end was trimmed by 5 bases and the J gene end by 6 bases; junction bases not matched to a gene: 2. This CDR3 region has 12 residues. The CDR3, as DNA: TGTGCCAGCAGTACAGGGGGCCGCGAGCAGTACTTC. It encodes CASSTGGREQYF.

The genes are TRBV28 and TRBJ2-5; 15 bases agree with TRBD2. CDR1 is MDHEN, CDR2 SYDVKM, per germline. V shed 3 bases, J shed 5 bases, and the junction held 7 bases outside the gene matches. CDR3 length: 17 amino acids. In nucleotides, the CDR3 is TGTGCCAGCAGTTTGGGACTAGCGGGAGGCAAAGTGGAGACCCAGTACTTC. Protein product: CASSLGLAGGKVETQYF.